The present T cell receptor beta chain was sequenced within a study of siplizumab effects on memory and regulatory T cells. Assay used: immunoSEQ multiplex PCR; TCRdb lists only in-frame clones, some missing. The sample lists 85,000 to 90,000 clones, over 80% occurring once. The CDR3 consists of 15 residues. V lost 3 bases and J lost 1, with 16 bases in between. Germline V CDR1 and CDR2: GTSNPN, SVGIG (reference sequence). General study findings and limits: The naive T cell population seemed more diverse than memory cells and seemed a major contributor to the alloresponse. Proliferating Tregs taken from siplizumab cultures were not shown to have a confirmed suppressive function. Mappable alloreactive CD4+ clones came from Treg cells 68.8% of the time on average with siplizumab, against approximately 26% in controls. Roughly 75-96% of proliferating CD4+ or CD8+ clones lacked a naive or memory phenotype that could be assigned.

As to this clone: Its specificity is unknown.

The chain couples TRBV30 to TRBJ2-7; TRBD1 might be the D (5 bases). The receptor was isolated from a human donor in good health. Material: CD4+ T cells sorted from blood. This CDR3 reads CAWSVLRGRSYEQYF. The CDR3 nucleotides are TGTGCCTGGAGCGTCTTAAGGGGTAGGTCCTACGAGCAGTACTTC.